A selection of T cell receptor beta chains follows, all from one sample in a study of blood T cell repertoires in COVID-19. The method was immunoSEQ multiplex PCR; TCRdb's version includes in-frame clones alone and lacks a portion of them. The sample has about 14,000 clones; 70% to 90% are singletons. Sequencing input: peripheral blood. The receptors were sampled from a human donor with active COVID-19. The donor label of this sample is uncertain. CDR3s include the opening cysteine and the closing phenylalanine or tryptophan. A D gene is named only where the DNA matches it firmly. Some rows have no size entry. The others give once, few or many, or a class for an expanded clone.

V: TRBV10-3; D: TRBD1; size: once; J: TRBJ1-2; DNA: TGTGCCATCAGTCCCCTTTTGGACAGGGGGGATGGTGGCTATGGCTACACCTTC; CDR3: CAISPLLDRGDGGYGYTF
V: TRBV7-2; D: TRBD1; size: NA; J: TRBJ2-7; DNA: TGTGCCAGCAGCCAAAATAGACAACAGGGGAAACAGTACTTC; CDR3: CASSQNRQQGKQYF
V: TRBV27; D: TRBD2; size: NA; J: TRBJ2-1; DNA: TGTGCCAGCAGTTTAAGACTAGCGGGAGGGCCTGGCAATGAGCAGTTCTTC; CDR3: CASSLRLAGGPGNEQFF
V: TRBV28; D: NA; size: NA; J: TRBJ2-7; DNA: TGTGCCAGCAGATTGGGGACTCCCCCACGGTACGAGCAGTACTTC; CDR3: CASRLGTPPRYEQYF
V: TRBV28; D: TRBD1; size: NA; J: TRBJ2-1; DNA: TGTGCCAGCAGATCCGGGACAGGGGTCTACAATGAGCAGTTCTTC; CDR3: CASRSGTGVYNEQFF
V: TRBV6-5; D: TRBD1; size: NA; J: TRBJ2-7; DNA: TGTGCCAGCAGACAGGGGCCTGAACCCTCCTACGAGCAGTACTTC; CDR3: CASRQGPEPSYEQYF
V: TRBV5-6; D: NA; size: NA; J: TRBJ2-7; DNA: TGTGCCAGCAGCTGGAGACAGGACGAGCAGTACTTC; CDR3: CASSWRQDEQYF
V: TRBV4-1; D: TRBD1; size: NA; J: TRBJ2-7; DNA: TGCGCCAGCAGTAATACGGTAAAAAAGGGGGCGATAAACTACGAGCAGTACTTC; CDR3: CASSNTVKKGAINYEQYF
V: TRBV6-2/TRBV6-3; D: TRBD1; size: NA; J: TRBJ2-6; DNA: TGTGCCAGCAGCCCCTACAGACAGGGCGGCTCGGGGGCCAACGTCCTGACTTTC; CDR3: CASSPYRQGGSGANVLTF
V: TRBV6-1; D: TRBD2; size: NA; J: TRBJ2-5; DNA: TGTGCCAGCAGTGAACTAGCGGGGGGGCCAGAGACCCAGTACTTC; CDR3: CASSELAGGPETQYF
V: TRBV4-3; D: NA; size: NA; J: TRBJ2-7; DNA: TGCGCCAGCAGCCAAGATCATCGGGCTAGCAATTACGGGCAGTACTTC; CDR3: CASSQDHRASNYGQYF
V: TRBV7-2; D: TRBD2; size: NA; J: TRBJ2-3; DNA: TGTGCCAGCAGCCCTCCGGGACTAGCGGGAGTATTTGCGCAGTATTTT; CDR3: CASSPPGLAGVFAQYF
V: TRBV6-5; D: TRBD1; size: once; J: TRBJ1-2; DNA: TGTGCCAGCAGTTCCCCCCGCCGGACAGGACAAAGGGGCTACACCTTC; CDR3: CASSSPRRTGQRGYTF
V: TRBV6-5; D: NA; size: NA; J: TRBJ2-7; DNA: TGTGCCAGCAGTTATTTTGTCGGGAACTCTGGGGAGCAGTACTTC; CDR3: CASSYFVGNSGEQYF
V: TRBV12-5; D: TRBD1; size: NA; J: TRBJ1-2; DNA: TGTGCTAGTGGTTTGGCAGGGGGCCGGGGCTACACCTTC; CDR3: CASGLAGGRGYTF
V: TRBV11-3; D: TRBD1; size: NA; J: TRBJ1-5; DNA: TGTGCCAGCAGCTTGGGAAGGGGACAGGCCAATCAGCCCCAGCATTTT; CDR3: CASSLGRGQANQPQHF
V: TRBV10-1; D: TRBD1; size: once; J: TRBJ1-1; DNA: TGCGCCAGCAGTGACGGCGGGCAGGGGGGCACTGAAGCTTTCTTT; CDR3: CASSDGGQGGTEAFF
V: TRBV5-1; D: TRBD1; size: NA; J: TRBJ2-1; DNA: TGCGCCAGCAGCCTCCGTGGGACAGATGAGCAGTTCTTC; CDR3: CASSLRGTDEQFF
V: TRBV19; D: NA; size: NA; J: TRBJ2-7; DNA: TGTGCCAGTAGTATCATGGGTGGGCAGCAGTACTTC; CDR3: CASSIMGGQQYF
V: TRBV28; D: NA; size: NA; J: TRBJ1-5; DNA: TGTGCCAGCAGTTCAATTAATCAGCCCCAGCATTTT; CDR3: CASSSINQPQHF
V: TRBV24-1; D: TRBD1; size: once; J: TRBJ1-5; DNA: TGTGCCACCAGTGGGGGGACAGCTAATCAGCCCCAGCATTTT; CDR3: CATSGGTANQPQHF
V: TRBV28; D: TRBD1; size: NA; J: TRBJ2-3; DNA: TGTGCCAGCAGGGGACAGGGATTGTCAGATACGCAGTATTTT; CDR3: CASRGQGLSDTQYF
V: TRBV5-1; D: NA; size: NA; J: TRBJ2-7; DNA: TGCGCCAGCAGCTACCTCAGTGCCTACGAGCAGTACTTC; CDR3: CASSYLSAYEQYF
V: TRBV3-1/TRBV3-2; D: TRBD1; size: NA; J: TRBJ1-6; DNA: TGTGCCAGCAGCCAAACAGGGGGCTTCAATTCACCCCTCCACTTT; CDR3: CASSQTGGFNSPLHF
V: TRBV5-1; D: TRBD1; size: NA; J: TRBJ2-5; DNA: TGCGCCAGCAGCTCCTCACGGACAGGGTGGGAGACCCAGTACTTC; CDR3: CASSSSRTGWETQYF
V: TRBV27; D: NA; size: NA; J: TRBJ2-7; DNA: TGTGCCAGCAGTCCTTCCTCGGTCGGGACGCGGGGCTACGAGCAGTACTTC; CDR3: CASSPSSVGTRGYEQYF
V: TRBV5-6; D: NA; size: NA; J: TRBJ1-2; DNA: TGTGCCAGCAGCTTGGTTAGGGGATACTATGGCTACACCTTC; CDR3: CASSLVRGYYGYTF
V: TRBV7-2; D: TRBD2; size: once; J: TRBJ2-1; DNA: TGTGCCAGCAGCTTAGGAGGACTAGCGGGTATAAGCTCCTACAATGAGCAGTTCTTC; CDR3: CASSLGGLAGISSYNEQFF
V: TRBV13; D: TRBD1; size: NA; J: TRBJ1-4; DNA: TGTGCCAGCAGCCTCACAGGGGGCATGGCTAATGAAAAACTGTTTTTT; CDR3: CASSLTGGMANEKLFF
V: TRBV3-1/TRBV3-2; D: TRBD2; size: NA; J: TRBJ2-1; DNA: TGTGCCAGCAGCCAACCACGACTAGCGGGGCTGGGAGATGAGCAGTTCTTC; CDR3: CASSQPRLAGLGDEQFF
V: TRBV7-3; D: NA; size: NA; J: TRBJ2-2; DNA: TGTGCCAGCAGCTTAACTCCGACAAACACCGGGGAGCTGTTTTTT; CDR3: CASSLTPTNTGELFF
V: TRBV27; D: NA; size: few; J: TRBJ2-7; DNA: TGTGCCAGCAGGAGGACGGGAGAAACCCTATACGAGCAGTACTTC; CDR3: CASRRTGETLYEQYF
V: TRBV5-1; D: TRBD1; size: NA; J: TRBJ2-7; DNA: TGCGCCAGCATCGCCGGGACAGGTGGCAACGAGCAGTACTTC; CDR3: CASIAGTGGNEQYF
V: TRBV4-1; D: NA; size: NA; J: TRBJ2-7; DNA: TGCGCCAGCAGCCAAGAGGAGAAGGGGCTTGCCTACGAGCAGTACTTC; CDR3: CASSQEEKGLAYEQYF
V: TRBV2; D: NA; size: NA; J: TRBJ1-4; DNA: TGTGCCAGCAGTGGAACAACAACTAATGAAAAACTGTTTTTT; CDR3: CASSGTTTNEKLFF
V: TRBV27; D: TRBD1; size: NA; J: TRBJ2-5; DNA: TGTGCCAGCAGTACACAGGGGGCAGAGACCCAGTACTTC; CDR3: CASSTQGAETQYF
V: TRBV19; D: TRBD2; size: NA; J: TRBJ2-1; DNA: TGTGCCAGTAGTCCTCGGACTAGCGTAAATGAGCAGTTCTTC; CDR3: CASSPRTSVNEQFF
V: TRBV7-2; D: NA; size: once; J: TRBJ2-2; DNA: TGTGCCAGCAGCTTAGTCGGCGGGGAGCTGTTTTTT; CDR3: CASSLVGGELFF
V: TRBV18; D: NA; size: NA; J: TRBJ1-5; DNA: TGTGCCAGCTCACCATGGGGGGGAGGTCAGCCCCAGCATTTT; CDR3: CASSPWGGGQPQHF
V: TRBV2; D: NA; size: NA; J: TRBJ1-5; DNA: TGTGCCAGCAGTGACAGGTACCAGGGTCAGCCCCAGCATTTT; CDR3: CASSDRYQGQPQHF
V: TRBV3-1/TRBV3-2; D: TRBD2; size: NA; J: TRBJ2-2; DNA: TGTGCCAGCAGCCAAGCCGGCGGGAGGGCCGCCCCCGGGGAGCTGTTTTTT; CDR3: CASSQAGGRAAPGELFF
V: TRBV7-3; D: TRBD2; size: once; J: TRBJ2-3; DNA: TGTGCCAGCAGCTCGGGACTAGCGGGAGGGGGTGCAGATACGCAGTATTTT; CDR3: CASSSGLAGGGADTQYF
V: TRBV19; D: TRBD1; size: NA; J: TRBJ1-4; DNA: TGTGCCAGTAGGGTTGGACAGGGGATTAATGAAAAACTGTTTTTT; CDR3: CASRVGQGINEKLFF
V: TRBV7-8; D: NA; size: medium-sized; J: TRBJ1-2; DNA: TGTGCCAGCAGCCCGGACCAGGGCTATGGCTACACCTTC; CDR3: CASSPDQGYGYTF
V: TRBV24-1; D: NA; size: NA; J: TRBJ2-2; DNA: TGTGCCACCAGTGATAGTTCCCTGGCCCCGACCGGGGAGCTGTTTTTT; CDR3: CATSDSSLAPTGELFF
V: TRBV5-1; D: TRBD1; size: NA; J: TRBJ2-7; DNA: TGCGCCAGCAGCCCCTGGGACAGCTCCTACGAGCAGTACTTC; CDR3: CASSPWDSSYEQYF
V: TRBV18; D: TRBD1; size: NA; J: TRBJ2-2; DNA: TGTGCCAGCTCACCACGACAGGGCAACACCGGGGAGCTGTTTTTT; CDR3: CASSPRQGNTGELFF